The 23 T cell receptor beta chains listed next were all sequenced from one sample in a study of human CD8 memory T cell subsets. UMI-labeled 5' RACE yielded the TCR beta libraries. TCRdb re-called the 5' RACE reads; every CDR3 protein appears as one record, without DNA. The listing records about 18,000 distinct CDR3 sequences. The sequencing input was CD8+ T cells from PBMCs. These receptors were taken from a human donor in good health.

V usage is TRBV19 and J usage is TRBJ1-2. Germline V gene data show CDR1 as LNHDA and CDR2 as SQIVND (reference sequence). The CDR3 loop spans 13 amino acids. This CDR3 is CASSIEGDYGYTF.

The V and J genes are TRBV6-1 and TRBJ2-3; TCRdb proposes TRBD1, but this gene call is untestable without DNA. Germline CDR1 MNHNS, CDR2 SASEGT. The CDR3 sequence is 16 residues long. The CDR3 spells CASSGRDTYSTDTQYF.

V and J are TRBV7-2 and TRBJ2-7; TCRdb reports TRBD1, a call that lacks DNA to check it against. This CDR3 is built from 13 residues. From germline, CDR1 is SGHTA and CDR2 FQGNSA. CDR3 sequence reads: CATATGSQYEQYF.

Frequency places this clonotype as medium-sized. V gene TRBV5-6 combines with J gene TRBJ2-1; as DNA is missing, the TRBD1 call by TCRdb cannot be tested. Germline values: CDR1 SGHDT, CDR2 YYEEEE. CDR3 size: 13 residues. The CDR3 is CASSSLRDNEQFF.

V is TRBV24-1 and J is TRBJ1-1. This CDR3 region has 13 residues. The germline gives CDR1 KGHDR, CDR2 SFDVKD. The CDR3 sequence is CATSVTEGTEAFF.

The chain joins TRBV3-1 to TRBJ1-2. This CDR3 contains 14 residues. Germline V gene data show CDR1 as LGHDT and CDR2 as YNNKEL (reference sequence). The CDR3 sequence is CASSQEGPIYGYTF.

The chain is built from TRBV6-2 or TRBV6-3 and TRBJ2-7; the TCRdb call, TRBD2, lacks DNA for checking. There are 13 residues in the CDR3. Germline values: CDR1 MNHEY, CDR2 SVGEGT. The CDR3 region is CASSLAGSYEQYF.

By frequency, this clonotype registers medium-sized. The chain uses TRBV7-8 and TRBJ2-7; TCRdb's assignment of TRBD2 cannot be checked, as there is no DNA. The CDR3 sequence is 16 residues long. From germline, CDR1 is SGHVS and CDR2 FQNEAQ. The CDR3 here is CASSTRQDPTAYEQYF.

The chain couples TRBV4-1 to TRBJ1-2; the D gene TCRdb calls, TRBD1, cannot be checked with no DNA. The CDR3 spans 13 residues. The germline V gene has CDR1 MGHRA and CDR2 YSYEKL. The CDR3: CASSHLDRSGYTF.

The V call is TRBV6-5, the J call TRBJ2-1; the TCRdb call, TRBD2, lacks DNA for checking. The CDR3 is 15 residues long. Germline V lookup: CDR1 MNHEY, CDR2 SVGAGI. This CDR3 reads CASSPPGLGHNEQFF.

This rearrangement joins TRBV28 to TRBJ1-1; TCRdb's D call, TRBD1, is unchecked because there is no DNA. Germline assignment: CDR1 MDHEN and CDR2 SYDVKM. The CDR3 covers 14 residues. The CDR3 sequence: CASTIGQGSTEAFF.

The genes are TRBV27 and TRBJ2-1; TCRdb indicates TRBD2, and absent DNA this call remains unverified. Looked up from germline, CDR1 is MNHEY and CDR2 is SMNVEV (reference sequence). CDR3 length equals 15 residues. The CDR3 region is CASSLWTSEVHEQFF.

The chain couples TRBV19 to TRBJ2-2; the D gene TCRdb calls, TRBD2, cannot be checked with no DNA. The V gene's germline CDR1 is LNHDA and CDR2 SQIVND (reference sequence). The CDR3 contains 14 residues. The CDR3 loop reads CASEGGGIVWELFF.

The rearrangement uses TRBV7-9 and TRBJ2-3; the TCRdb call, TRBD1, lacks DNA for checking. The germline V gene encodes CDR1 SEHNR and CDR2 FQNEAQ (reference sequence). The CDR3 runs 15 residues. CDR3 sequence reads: CASSLIGSPADTQYF.

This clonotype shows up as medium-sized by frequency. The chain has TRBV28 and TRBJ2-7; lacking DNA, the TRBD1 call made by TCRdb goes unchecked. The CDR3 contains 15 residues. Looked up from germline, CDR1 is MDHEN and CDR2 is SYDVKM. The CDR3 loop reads CASSEDRGTYYEQYF.

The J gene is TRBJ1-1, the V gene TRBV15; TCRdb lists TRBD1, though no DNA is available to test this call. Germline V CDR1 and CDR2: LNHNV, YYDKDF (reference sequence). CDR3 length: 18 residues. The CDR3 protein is CATTQSETGNALNTEAFF.

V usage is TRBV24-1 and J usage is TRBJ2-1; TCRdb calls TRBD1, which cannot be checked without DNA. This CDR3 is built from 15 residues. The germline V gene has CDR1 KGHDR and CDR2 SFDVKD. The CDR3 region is CATSDFKQGDVGQFF.

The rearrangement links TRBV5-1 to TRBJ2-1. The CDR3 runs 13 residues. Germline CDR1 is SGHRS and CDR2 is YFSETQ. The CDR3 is CASSLEPYNEQFF.

The CDR3 spells CASSFPGGSGADTQYF. V and J are TRBV12-3 or TRBV12-4 and TRBJ2-3; TCRdb picks TRBD1, but there is no DNA to check that call. This CDR3 has 16 residues.

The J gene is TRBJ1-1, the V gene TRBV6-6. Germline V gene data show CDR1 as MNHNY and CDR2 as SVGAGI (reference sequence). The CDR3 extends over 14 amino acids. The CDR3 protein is CASSYGQENTEAFF.

The CDR3 loop is CASSNPYKNTEAFF. This chain links TRBV12-3 or TRBV12-4 with TRBJ1-1. This CDR3 spans 14 amino acids.

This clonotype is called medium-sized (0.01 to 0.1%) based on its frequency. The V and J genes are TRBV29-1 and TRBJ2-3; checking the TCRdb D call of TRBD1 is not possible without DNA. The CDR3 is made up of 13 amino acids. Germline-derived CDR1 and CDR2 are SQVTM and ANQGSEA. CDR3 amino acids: CSAATGPTDTQYF.

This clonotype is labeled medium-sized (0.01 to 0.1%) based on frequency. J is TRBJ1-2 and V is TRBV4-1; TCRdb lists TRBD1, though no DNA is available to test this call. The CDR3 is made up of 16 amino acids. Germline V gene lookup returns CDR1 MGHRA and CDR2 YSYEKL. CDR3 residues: CASSQDPGQGLVGYTF.